The 27 T cell receptor beta chains below come from one sample, sequenced in a study of cytomegalovirus exposure and HLA in healthy donors. The PCR contained 60 Vbeta and 13 Jbeta primers. Only in-frame clones appear in the TCRdb table, and some are missing; sequencing was by immunoSEQ multiplex PCR. The top ten clones hold approximately 2.8% of a sample with about 160,000 clones, under 70% of them seen once. Sequenced: PBMCs. The receptors shown here come from a woman between 35 and 50 years old in good health and CMV-seropositive.

J is TRBJ1-2 and V is TRBV28, with 8 bases matching TRBD1. The CDR3 runs to 15 residues. V gave up 3 bases and J gave up 2 bases; unmatched junction bases: 5. From germline, CDR1 is MDHEN and CDR2 SYDVKM. CDR3 sequence: CASSLMGQVNYGYTF. The CDR3 nucleotides read TGTGCCAGCAGTTTGATGGGACAGGTCAACTATGGCTACACCTTC.

The J gene is TRBJ2-7, the V gene TRBV2; 7 bases map to TRBD2. The CDR3 spans 14 residues. J was trimmed by 3 bases and V by 4 bases; bases with no gene match: 6. CDR1 SNHLY and CDR2 FYNNEI come from the germline V gene. The CDR3 reads CASSAASGNYEQYF. The CDR3 DNA is TGTGCCAGCAGTGCGGCTAGCGGAAACTACGAGCAGTACTTC.

In its sample, this clone was seen a few times. The chain uses TRBV5-4 and TRBJ2-7, with 8 bases lining up with TRBD2. The CDR3 is 14 residues long. CDR1 and CDR2 (germline): SGHNT, YYREEE (reference sequence). V was pared by 4 bases and J by 3 bases, with 6 bases of the junction left unmatched. The CDR3 loop is CASSPGTRIYEQYF. CDR3 coding DNA: TGTGCCAGCAGCCCCGGGACTAGGATCTACGAGCAGTACTTC.

On this clone: At one end, the junction sequence differs from germline, possibly due to a read error. The V and J genes are TRBV5-1 and TRBJ1-2; D possibly corresponds to TRBD1 (6 bases). Germline assignment: CDR1 SGHRS and CDR2 YFSETQ. CDR3 length: 14 residues. The CDR3 nucleotides are TGCGCCAGCAGCTTGGGGACAGCAAACTATGGCTACCCCTTC. It encodes CASSLGTANYGYPF.

This sequence joins TRBV15 and TRBJ1-1; a weak D match, TRBD1 (6 bases). Germline CDR1 LNHNV, CDR2 YYDKDF (reference sequence). This CDR3 comprises 14 residues. Trimming shortened V by 2 bases and J by 6 bases, and 13 bases separated the two germline ends. This CDR3 is CATSRQGRVAEAFF. CDR3 nucleotides: TGTGCCACCAGCAGACAGGGGCGTGTGGCTGAAGCTTTCTTT.

The gene calls are TRBV28 and TRBJ2-7; 8 nucleotides agree with TRBD2. V was clipped by 10 bases and J by 4 bases; unmatched bases: 9. The CDR3 is 13 residues long. The germline CDR1 and CDR2 sequences are MDHEN and SYDVKM. The CDR3 nucleotides read TGTGCCACCCGAACTAGCGGACGATACGAGCAGTACTTC. Protein product: CATRTSGRYEQYF.

This clone came up a few times. The chain recombines TRBV7-2 with TRBJ1-1; TRBD1 matches at 8 bases. Germline V gives CDR1 SGHTA, CDR2 FQGNSA. Unmatched junction bases numbered 6, after V lost 5 bases and J lost 4 bases. The CDR3 totals 14 residues. The CDR3, as DNA: TGTGCCAGCAGCCCGACAGGGGAAGTCACTGAAGCTTTCTTT. Translating gives CASSPTGEVTEAFF.

The chain combines TRBV27 with TRBJ2-3; tentatively, D is TRBD1 (6 bases). Germline CDR1 is MNHEY and CDR2 is SMNVEV (reference sequence). Trimming took 3 bases from V and 5 from J, leaving 15 bases between them. The CDR3 is 15 residues long. DNA of the CDR3: TGTGCCAGCAGTTTCTCGAGACAGGCGGGAGATACGCAGTATTTT. This translates into CASSFSRQAGDTQYF.

This clone was observed a single time. V and J are TRBV10-1 and TRBJ2-7; D is uncertain. Germline values: CDR1 WNHNN, CDR2 SYGVQD (reference sequence). The CDR3 runs 13 residues. V lost 8 bases to trimming and J lost 4 bases, with 15 bases between them. This CDR3 reads CASQVRPGYEQYF. CDR3 nucleotides: TGCGCCAGCCAGGTCCGGCCAGGTTACGAGCAGTACTTC.

This sequence joins TRBV5-6 and TRBJ2-2, with TRBD2 identical over 13 bases. The V gene end was trimmed by 1 base and the J gene end by 2 bases; junction bases not matched to a gene: 8. Germline values: CDR1 SGHDT, CDR2 YYEEEE. CDR3 length: 19 residues. Here the CDR3 reads CASSLQGLAGAGNTGELFF. DNA of the CDR3: TGTGCCAGCAGCTTGCAAGGACTAGCGGGGGCCGGCAACACCGGGGAGCTGTTTTTT.

This clone was seen only a few times. The V call is TRBV7-2, the J call TRBJ2-7; the D gene is possibly TRBD1 (5 bases). This CDR3 has 12 residues. Deletions cut 5 bases from V and 5 bases from J, with 10 bases between. From germline, CDR1 is SGHTA and CDR2 FQGNSA. CDR3: CASSIDRNEQYF. The CDR3 bases are TGTGCCAGCAGCATCGACAGAAACGAGCAGTACTTC. The variable domain in full, with the rest retrieved from reference TRBV7-2 and TRBJ2-7, is GAGVSQSPSNKVTEKGKDVELRCDPISGHTALYWYRQSLGQGLEFLIYFQGNSAPDKSGLPSDRFSAERTGGSVSTLTIQRTQQEDSAVYLCASSIDRNEQYFGPGTRLTVT.

A few counts support this clone. The chain has TRBV5-4 and TRBJ2-5; 9 positions match TRBD1. The V and J ends lost 6 bases and 4 bases, in that order; junction bases with no gene match: 10. Germline loops: CDR1 SGHNT, CDR2 YYREEE (reference sequence). The CDR3 is made up of 15 amino acids. The CDR3 region has the DNA TGTGCCAGCATGCGGACAGGGGTGGAAGGAGAGACCCAGTACTTC. Its translation is CASMRTGVEGETQYF.

The CDR3 nucleotides are TGTGCCAGTAGCAGGCGACAGGGTGGCCGCCGGGGCGAGCAGTACTTC. This codes for CASSRRQGGRRGEQYF. This chain joins TRBV19 and TRBJ2-7; 7 bases line up with TRBD1. The ends lost 6 bases at V and 6 bases at J; junction bases unmatched: 17. Germline V gene sequence: CDR1 LNHDA, CDR2 SQIVND (reference sequence). The CDR3 covers 16 residues.

This clone was found once. V usage is TRBV19 and J usage is TRBJ1-1; 8 bases align to TRBD1. J was trimmed by 6 bases and V by 5 bases; bases with no gene match: 5. Looked up from germline, CDR1 is LNHDA and CDR2 is SQIVND (reference sequence). The length of the CDR3 is 13 residues. CDR3 sequence (DNA): TGTGCCAGTAGTCCGGACAGGGCCGCTGAAGCTTTCTTT. Protein sequence: CASSPDRAAEAFF. The variable domain in full, completed from reference TRBV19 and TRBJ1-1, reads DGGITQSPKYLFRKEGQNVTLSCEQNLNHDAMYWYRQDPGQGLRLIYYSQIVNDFQKGDIAEGYSVSREKKESFPLTVTSAQKNPTAFYLCASSPDRAAEAFFGQGTRLTVV.

V usage is TRBV2 and J usage is TRBJ1-1; 12 nucleotides align to TRBD1. The CDR3 is 15 residues long. Trimming at V came to 6 bases and at J to 5 bases, leaving 7 bases not matched to a gene. Germline CDR1 and CDR2: SNHLY and FYNNEI. The CDR3: CASSVPGQGATEAFF. The CDR3 bases are TGTGCCAGCAGCGTCCCGGGACAGGGGGCGACTGAAGCTTTCTTT.

A word on this clone: Compared with germline, one end of the junction differs, possibly owing to a read error. J is TRBJ2-7 and V is TRBV5-1; a possible D gene is TRBD1 (7 bases). From germline, CDR1 is SGHRS and CDR2 YFSETQ. CDR3 length equals 15 residues. The DNA for the CDR3 is TGCGCCAGCAGCTTGGGACAGGGAGGCTCCCACGAGCAGTACTTC. As protein: CASSLGQGGSHEQYF.

The genes are TRBV28 and TRBJ2-5; 7 bases are a match to TRBD2. The germline CDR1 and CDR2 sequences are MDHEN and SYDVKM. The trim removed 4 bases at V and 11 bases at J, leaving 7 bases unmatched. This CDR3 is 12 amino acids long. DNA for the CDR3: TGTGCCAGCAGTTCGGGGGGTGGGGAGCAGTACTTC. Amino acids: CASSSGGGEQYF.

The V gene is TRBV28, the J gene TRBJ1-5, with 7 bases that match TRBD1. The junction had 15 bases not matched to a gene; V was cut back by 5 bases and J by 2 bases. Germline CDR1 MDHEN, CDR2 SYDVKM. This CDR3 spans 18 amino acids. CDR3 DNA: TGTGCCAGCAGTGGGGTTCAGGGGGTACCTTTAGGCAATCAGCCCCAGCATTTT. This sequence encodes CASSGVQGVPLGNQPQHF.

The chain is built from TRBV4-3 and TRBJ2-1, with TRBD1 matching over 9 bases. The germline V gene has CDR1 LGHNA and CDR2 YSLEER. J was trimmed by 0 bases and V by 3 bases; bases with no gene match: 0. CDR3 length: 15 amino acids. CDR3 protein: CASSQDRGSYNEQFF. The CDR3 coding sequence is TGCGCCAGCAGCCAGGACAGGGGCTCCTACAATGAGCAGTTCTTC.

This clone was observed a handful of times. The V and J genes are TRBV28 and TRBJ1-1, with a weak D call TRBD1 (6 bases). The CDR3 covers 13 residues. Germline CDR1 and CDR2: MDHEN and SYDVKM. Trimming took 6 bases from V and 5 from J, leaving 13 bases between them. The CDR3 protein is CASRGGQGTEAFF. Written as DNA, the CDR3 is TGTGCCAGCAGGGGGGGGCAAGGGACTGAAGCTTTCTTT.

The V call is TRBV10-3, the J call TRBJ2-1; unclear D gene. Germline V lookup: CDR1 ENHRY, CDR2 SYGVKD. The CDR3 is 15 amino acids. Trimming shortened V by 5 bases and J by 0 bases, and 11 bases separated the two germline ends. The CDR3 reads CAISPTVSSYNEQFF. The DNA for the CDR3 is TGTGCCATCAGTCCGACTGTGAGCTCCTACAATGAGCAGTTCTTC.

The CDR3 region is CASSYGAGEGDTQYF. The CDR3 coding sequence is TGTGCCAGCAGCTATGGGGCGGGGGAGGGGGATACGCAGTATTTT. The chain is built from TRBV7-2 and TRBJ2-3, with TRBD2 matching 7 bases. Germline CDR1 is SGHTA and CDR2 is FQGNSA. With 4 bases clipped from V and 6 bases from J, the junction kept 10 bases outside the gene matches. This CDR3 is built from 15 residues.

In its sample, this clone was seen a few times. The chain couples TRBV25-1 to TRBJ2-7; TRBD2 is a possible D gene (6 bases). Per the germline V gene, CDR1 is MGHDK and CDR2 is SYGVNS. V lost 6 bases and J lost 0, with 9 bases in between. The CDR3 is 13 residues long. CDR3: CASRGGNSYEQYF. Here the CDR3 DNA reads TGTGCCAGCAGAGGAGGGAACTCCTACGAGCAGTACTTC.

The chain carries TRBV27 and TRBJ2-3; D not resolved. V lost 3 bases to trimming and J lost 0 bases, with 10 bases between them. Looked up from germline, CDR1 is MNHEY and CDR2 is SMNVEV (reference sequence). CDR3 length equals 15 residues. The CDR3 is CASSFVRSSTDTQYF. For the CDR3, the DNA is TGTGCCAGCAGTTTTGTGAGAAGTAGCACAGATACGCAGTATTTT.

This clone was seen more than once but under ten times. This chain connects TRBV19 to TRBJ1-1; D is possibly TRBD1 (5 bases). The length of the CDR3 is 12 residues. From germline, CDR1 is LNHDA and CDR2 SQIVND (reference sequence). The germline V and J ends were trimmed by 5 bases and 3 bases, with 7 bases remaining between them. For the CDR3, the DNA is TGTGCCAGTAGTCGGGGGTACACTGAAGCTTTCTTT. As protein: CASSRGYTEAFF.

This clone was seen only a few times. The V and J genes are TRBV6-5 and TRBJ2-1; 7 nucleotides agree with TRBD1. Germline V gene sequence: CDR1 MNHEY, CDR2 SVGAGI. This CDR3 comprises 12 residues. V was clipped by 6 bases and J by 8 bases; unmatched bases: 4. The CDR3 bases are TGTGCCAGCAGGACAGGGCTCGATGAGCAGTTCTTC. This sequence encodes CASRTGLDEQFF.

This clone was observed once. The V call is TRBV4-3, the J call TRBJ1-1, with a tentative D call TRBD1 (6 bases). Trimming cost V 0 bases and J 11 bases, with 25 bases left between them. CDR1 is LGHNA, CDR2 YSLEER, per germline. This CDR3 is 17 amino acids long. The chain's CDR3 is CASSQDPSSNRAERAFF. In DNA form, the CDR3 reads TGCGCCAGCAGCCAAGATCCCTCTTCAAACAGGGCGGAGCGGGCTTTCTTT.